A single sample is the source of the 27 T cell receptor beta chains below, sequenced in a study of T cells in Graves' hyperthyroidism and ophthalmopathy. RNA transcripts provided the source from which TCR beta CDR3 regions were amplified. The primer set for the first-round RT-PCR of the TCR CDR3 was HTBI. MiXCR, run by TCRdb on the multiplex PCR reads, gives a single entry per CDR3 protein. The sample contains hundreds of thousands of distinct CDR3 sequences, about a sixth of which appear only once. Input material: blood. These TCRs come from a young woman with Graves' hyperthyroidism.

This rearrangement joins TRBV5-1 to TRBJ1-1; weak D call: TRBD1 (5 bases). The CDR3 runs 13 residues. CDR1 SGHRS and CDR2 YFSETQ come from the germline V gene. Trimming pared 7 bases from V and 2 bases from J, leaving 12 bases between. This CDR3 is CASHRSLNTEAFF. Here the CDR3 DNA reads TGCGCCAGCCACAGGAGTCTAAACACTGAAGCTTTCTTT.

This clonotype was counted once. CDR3 in DNA: TGTGCCAGTAGTATCCAGGGACGCGCCGGGGAGCTGTTTTTT. It yields the protein CASSIQGRAGELFF. The chain employs TRBV19 and TRBJ2-2; D tentatively reads TRBD1 or TRBD2 (5 bases each). From germline, CDR1 is LNHDA and CDR2 SQIVND (reference sequence). The V and J ends lost 3 bases and 6 bases respectively, with 11 bases between them. The CDR3 loop spans 14 amino acids.

Note on this clonotype: Sequence at one end of the junction differs from germline and may be a read error. CDR3 sequence (DNA): TGTGCCAGCAGCTTGGACAGGACCTCTGGGCCCAACGTCCTGACTTTC. It codes for CASSLDRTSGPNVLTF. This chain uses TRBV6-1 with TRBJ2-6, with TRBD1 matching over 7 bases. Germline CDR1 and CDR2: MNHNS and SASEGT. The CDR3 length is 16 residues.

This clonotype was counted at least ten times. The gene calls are TRBV30 and TRBJ2-7, with 7 bases identical to TRBD2. V lost 0 bases, J lost 6 bases, and 5 bases stayed unmatched. The germline V gene has CDR1 GTSNPN and CDR2 SVGIG (reference sequence). This CDR3 is 13 amino acids long. CDR3 loop: CAWSVYGRSEQYF. The CDR3 coding sequence is TGTGCCTGGAGTGTCTACGGGAGGTCCGAGCAGTACTTC.

This clonotype has just a few counts. The chain employs TRBV24-1 and TRBJ2-2; D is undetermined. The CDR3 runs to 16 residues. Germline-derived CDR1 and CDR2 are KGHDR and SFDVKD. The germline V and J ends were trimmed by 0 bases and 3 bases, with 10 bases remaining between them. CDR3 loop: CATSDLKLSDTGELFF. CDR3 in DNA: TGTGCCACCAGTGATTTGAAACTATCAGACACCGGGGAGCTGTTTTTT.

This clonotype came up a few times. The J gene is TRBJ2-3, the V gene TRBV6-2 or TRBV6-3; 12 bases agree with TRBD2. Looked up from germline, CDR1 is MNHEY and CDR2 is SVGEGT. The CDR3 contains 16 residues. Germline trimming cut 4 bases from V and 2 bases from J; bases unmatched to any gene: 4. Here the CDR3 DNA reads TGTGCCAGCAGTTCCCGGACTAGCGGGACCACAGATACGCAGTATTTT. Protein: CASSSRTSGTTDTQYF.

The chain employs TRBV11-3 and TRBJ2-3, with 7 bases fitting TRBD2. This CDR3 has 15 residues. From germline, CDR1 is SGHNT and CDR2 YENEEA. The V gene end was trimmed by 8 bases and the J gene end by 3 bases; junction bases not matched to a gene: 11. This CDR3 is CASCQGGRLTDTQYF. The CDR3 nucleotides read TGTGCCAGCTGTCAAGGCGGGAGATTAACAGATACGCAGTATTTT.

This clonotype was observed many times. The rearrangement joins TRBV7-8 to TRBJ2-1; TRBD1 agrees at 8 bases. The CDR3 loop spans 16 amino acids. The germline V gene has CDR1 SGHVS and CDR2 FQNEAQ. Trimming cost V 4 bases and J 3 bases; bases outside gene matches: 8. As DNA, the CDR3 is TGTGCCAGCAGCTCCTATATCGGACAGGGCTACAATGAGCAGTTCTTC. It encodes CASSSYIGQGYNEQFF.

This clonotype was observed a few times. This chain connects TRBV20-1 to TRBJ2-3; perhaps TRBD1 as D (5 bases). Trimming removed 0 bases at V and 4 bases at J, with 11 bases between. This CDR3 has 14 amino acids. CDR1 DFQATT and CDR2 SNEGSKA come from the germline V gene (reference sequence). Here the CDR3 DNA reads TGCAGTGCTAGAGATACTACAGGACCAGATACGCAGTATTTT. It specifies CSARDTTGPDTQYF.

The rearrangement joins TRBV29-1 to TRBJ2-7, with 10 bases fitting TRBD2. V gave up 6 bases and J gave up 0 bases; unmatched junction bases: 5. Germline V gene data show CDR1 as SQVTM and CDR2 as ANQGSEA. The CDR3 totals 14 residues. CDR3 nucleotide sequence: TGCAGCGTCGTAGGACTAGCGGCCTCCTACGAGCAGTACTTC. It codes for CSVVGLAASYEQYF.

V and J are TRBV3-1 and TRBJ1-4, with 12 bases that match TRBD1. J was trimmed by 6 bases and V by 5 bases; bases with no gene match: 4. The CDR3 loop spans 15 amino acids. Germline V gene lookup returns CDR1 LGHDT and CDR2 YNNKEL (reference sequence). Written as DNA, the CDR3 is TGTGCCAGCAGCACCGGGACAGGGGGCCATGAAAAACTGTTTTTT. It specifies CASSTGTGGHEKLFF.

This clonotype has only a few counts. This chain uses TRBV4-1 with TRBJ2-7; D is uncertain. V shed 4 bases and J shed 3 bases, with 16 bases lying between them. The CDR3 loop spans 15 amino acids. Per the germline V gene, CDR1 is MGHRA and CDR2 is YSYEKL. The CDR3: CASSLTSLDLYEQYF. Written as DNA, the CDR3 is TGCGCCAGCAGCCTAACATCTCTCGACCTCTACGAGCAGTACTTC.

The chain joins TRBV9 to TRBJ1-2; 7 positions agree with TRBD1. CDR1 and CDR2 (germline): SGDLS, YYNGEE. V was clipped by 2 bases and J by 6 bases; unmatched bases: 4. This CDR3 comprises 13 residues. CDR3 protein: CASSVGTVNGYTF. CDR3 DNA sequence: TGTGCCAGCAGCGTCGGGACAGTTAATGGCTACACCTTC.

In this sample, this clonotype turned up a few times. The chain couples TRBV27 to TRBJ2-5; 9 nucleotides agree with TRBD1. This CDR3 contains 15 residues. CDR1 and CDR2 from the germline V gene are MNHEY and SMNVEV (reference sequence). Losses at the gene ends were 0 bases for V and 4 bases for J; bases not matched to a gene: 3. CDR3 region: CASSLSTGGIETQYF. The CDR3 DNA reads as TGTGCCAGCAGTTTATCCACAGGGGGCATAGAGACCCAGTACTTC.

J is TRBJ1-2 and V is TRBV12-3 or TRBV12-4; possible D gene TRBD1, 6 bases. There are 16 residues in the CDR3. With 6 bases removed from V and 1 base from J, the gap between germline ends came to 18 bases. DNA for the CDR3: TGTGCCAGCAGCGCGGACAGCCCGGGGTTTAACTATGGCTACACCTTC. This translates into CASSADSPGFNYGYTF.

In its sample, this clonotype was seen a few times. The chain employs TRBV30 and TRBJ1-5; D ambiguous. V shed 5 bases and J shed 7 bases, with 18 bases lying between them. This CDR3 comprises 14 residues. CDR1 GTSNPN and CDR2 SVGIG come from the germline V gene (reference sequence). DNA of the CDR3: TGTGCCTGGTCGCGTGGGTGGTTGGGGCAGCCCCAGCATTTT. This codes for CAWSRGWLGQPQHF.

About this clonotype: This sequence may be a read error, since a much larger clone differs from it by one base. The chain links TRBV2 to TRBJ2-2; 7 positions match TRBD1. Germline-derived CDR1 and CDR2 are SNHLY and FYNNEI. The V and J ends lost 6 bases and 9 bases, in that order; junction bases with no gene match: 10. CDR3 length: 14 amino acids. The CDR3 DNA sequence: TGTGCCAGCAGCGTAATCACAGGGGCCAGGGAGCTGTTTTTT. Its translation is CASSVITGARELFF. Drawing the rest from reference TRBV2 and TRBJ2-2, the complete variable domain is EPEVTQTPSHQVTQMGQEVILRCVPISNHLYFYWYRQILGQKVEFLVSFYNNEISEKSEIFDDQFSVERPDGSNFTLKIRSTKLEDSAMYFCASSVITGARELFFGEGSRLTVL.

This clonotype has a count of ten or more. This sequence joins TRBV6-1 and TRBJ2-5, with D tentatively TRBD2 (6 bases). Germline assignment: CDR1 MNHNS and CDR2 SASEGT. V was trimmed by 7 bases and J by 0 bases, leaving 12 bases between them. This CDR3 has 14 residues. CDR3 in amino acids: CASTSEPYQETQYF. DNA for the CDR3: TGTGCCAGCACTAGCGAACCGTACCAAGAGACCCAGTACTTC.

This clonotype was observed at least ten times. V gene TRBV11-2 combines with J gene TRBJ2-7; no clear D. Germline CDR1 and CDR2: SGHAT and FQNNGV. There are 13 residues in the CDR3. V was cut by 1 base and J by 7 bases, with 11 bases left in between. The CDR3 protein is CASSLVGSGEQYF. The CDR3 DNA follows: TGTGCCAGCAGCTTAGTCGGATCTGGGGAGCAGTACTTC.

This clonotype was recorded a few times. This chain connects TRBV29-1 to TRBJ2-3; a possible D gene is TRBD2 (5 bases). V was cut by 5 bases and J by 2 bases, with 11 bases left in between. The germline gives CDR1 SQVTM, CDR2 ANQGSEA. This CDR3 has 13 residues. The CDR3 here is CSVLGLHTDTQYF. The CDR3 DNA reads TGCAGCGTTCTAGGACTCCACACAGATACGCAGTATTTT.

V is TRBV19 and J is TRBJ2-4; D may be TRBD1 (6 bases). The germline V gene encodes CDR1 LNHDA and CDR2 SQIVND (reference sequence). V lost 10 bases, J lost 5 bases, and 15 bases lay in between. The CDR3 spans 13 residues. Here the CDR3 DNA reads TGTGCCACCAACGGGGACACCGAAAACATTCAGTACTTC. It yields the protein CATNGDTENIQYF. The variable domain in full, completed from reference TRBV19 and TRBJ2-4, reads DGGITQSPKYLFRKEGQNVTLSCEQNLNHDAMYWYRQDPGQGLRLIYYSQIVNDFQKGDIAEGYSVSREKKESFPLTVTSAQKNPTAFYLCATNGDTENIQYFGAGTRLSVL.

This clonotype was recorded many times. The chain has TRBV28 and TRBJ2-7, with 11 bases matching TRBD2. V lost 6 bases and J lost 0; bases outside the gene matches: 4. CDR1 MDHEN and CDR2 SYDVKM come from the germline V gene. The CDR3 has 15 residues. The CDR3 reads CASSPLAGDSYEQYF. The CDR3 DNA reads as TGTGCCAGCAGCCCACTAGCGGGGGACTCCTACGAGCAGTACTTC.

In this sample, this clonotype turned up many times. The V call is TRBV6-2 or TRBV6-3, the J call TRBJ2-7; no clear D. V dropped 5 bases and J dropped 12 bases, with 14 bases sitting between them. The length of the CDR3 is 11 residues. Germline CDR1 MNHEY, CDR2 SVGEGT. The CDR3 DNA sequence: TGTGCCAGCAGTATTTCCCGAATGCGGTACTTC. This gives the protein CASSISRMRYF.

This clonotype occurred a few times. This chain connects TRBV30 to TRBJ2-5, with D perhaps given as TRBD1 or TRBD2 (6 bases each). This CDR3 is built from 14 residues. The V gene's germline CDR1 is GTSNPN and CDR2 SVGIG (reference sequence). The V end lost 1 base, the J end lost 5 bases, and 14 bases lay between the germline ends. The CDR3 here is CAWSAPGARETQYF. For the CDR3, the DNA is TGTGCCTGGAGTGCTCCGGGGGCCCGGGAGACCCAGTACTTC.

This clonotype was picked up many times. CDR3 bases: TGTGCCAGCAGCTCAAGGACAGGTCTCTATTACAATGAGCAGTTCTTC. Protein: CASSSRTGLYYNEQFF. The chain has TRBV7-3 and TRBJ2-1; TRBD1 agrees at 7 bases. The CDR3 is 16 amino acids. J gave up 4 bases and V 4 bases, and 10 bases lay outside the gene matches. Per germline, CDR1 SGHTA and CDR2 FQGTGA.

The table lists this clonotype with a count of one. A much larger clone lies a single base off, so this may be a read error. J is TRBJ2-1 and V is TRBV9, with a possible D match to TRBD1 (6 bases). Germline V lookup: CDR1 SGDLS, CDR2 YYNGEE. Deletions cut 0 bases from V and 1 base from J, with 8 bases between. This CDR3 spans 15 amino acids. The CDR3 DNA reads as TGTGCCAGCAGCGTAGTAGGGGGTTCCTACAATGAGCAGTTCTTC. It specifies CASSVVGGSYNEQFF.

Many counts were recorded for this clonotype. The chain recombines TRBV12-3 or TRBV12-4 with TRBJ1-2; D gene uncertain. The CDR3 loop spans 13 amino acids. Trimming cost V 1 base and J 4 bases, with 7 bases left between them. CDR3 residues: CASSLVSSYGYTF. CDR3 DNA sequence: TGTGCCAGCAGTTTAGTGTCGAGCTATGGCTACACCTTC.